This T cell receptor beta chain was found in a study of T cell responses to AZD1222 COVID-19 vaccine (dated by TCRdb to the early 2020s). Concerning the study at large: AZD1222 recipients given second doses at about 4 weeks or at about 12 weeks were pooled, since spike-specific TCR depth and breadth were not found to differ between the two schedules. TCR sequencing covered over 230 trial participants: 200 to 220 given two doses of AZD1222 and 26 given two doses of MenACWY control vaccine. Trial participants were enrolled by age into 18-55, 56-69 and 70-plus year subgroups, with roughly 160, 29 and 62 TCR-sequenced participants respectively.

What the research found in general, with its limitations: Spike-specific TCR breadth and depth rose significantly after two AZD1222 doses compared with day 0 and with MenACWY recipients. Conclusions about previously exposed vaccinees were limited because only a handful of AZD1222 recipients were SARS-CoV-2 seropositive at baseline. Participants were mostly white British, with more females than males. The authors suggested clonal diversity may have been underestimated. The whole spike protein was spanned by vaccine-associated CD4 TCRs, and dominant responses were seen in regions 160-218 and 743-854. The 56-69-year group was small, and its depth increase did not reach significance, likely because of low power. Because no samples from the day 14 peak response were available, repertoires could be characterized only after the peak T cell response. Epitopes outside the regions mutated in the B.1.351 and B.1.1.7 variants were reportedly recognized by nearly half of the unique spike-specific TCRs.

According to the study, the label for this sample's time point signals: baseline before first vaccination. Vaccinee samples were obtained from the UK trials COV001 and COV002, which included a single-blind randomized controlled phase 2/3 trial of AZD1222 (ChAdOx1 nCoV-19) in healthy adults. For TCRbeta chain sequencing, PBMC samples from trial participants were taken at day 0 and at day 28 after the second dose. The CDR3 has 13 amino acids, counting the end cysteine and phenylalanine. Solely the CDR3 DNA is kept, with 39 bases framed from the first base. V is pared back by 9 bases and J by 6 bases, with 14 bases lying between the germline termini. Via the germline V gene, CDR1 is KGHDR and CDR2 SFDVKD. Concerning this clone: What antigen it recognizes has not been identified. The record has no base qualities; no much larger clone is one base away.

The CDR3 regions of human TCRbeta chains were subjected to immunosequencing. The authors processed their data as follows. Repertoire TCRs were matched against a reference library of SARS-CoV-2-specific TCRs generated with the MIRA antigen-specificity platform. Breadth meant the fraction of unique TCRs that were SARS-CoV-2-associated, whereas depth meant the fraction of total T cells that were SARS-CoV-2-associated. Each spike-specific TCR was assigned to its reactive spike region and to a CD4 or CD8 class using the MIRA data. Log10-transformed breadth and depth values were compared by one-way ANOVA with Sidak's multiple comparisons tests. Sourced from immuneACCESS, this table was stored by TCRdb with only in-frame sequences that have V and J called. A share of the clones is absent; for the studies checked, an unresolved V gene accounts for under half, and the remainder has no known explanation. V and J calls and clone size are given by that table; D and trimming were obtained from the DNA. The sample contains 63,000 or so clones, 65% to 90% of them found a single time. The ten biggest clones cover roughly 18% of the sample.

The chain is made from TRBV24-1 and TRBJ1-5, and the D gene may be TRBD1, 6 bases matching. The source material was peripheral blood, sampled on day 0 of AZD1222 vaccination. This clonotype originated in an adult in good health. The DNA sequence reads TGTGCCACCTGGCGGGGGGGGCCTCAGCCCCAGCATTTT. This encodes CATWRGGPQPQHF.